The 15 T cell receptor beta chains presented below share a single source sample, sequenced in a study of shared clonotypes between healthy human individuals. Assay: immunoSEQ multiplex PCR; the TCRdb copy retains only in-frame clones and omits some. The data contain about 180,000 clones, 85% to 95% of them singletons. The specimen was naive CD4+ T cells sorted from blood. The subset was: CD45RA+ positively selected. Receptors were obtained from a woman in her thirties in good health.

This clone was observed a few times. This chain uses TRBV5-5 with TRBJ2-7; D gene uncertain. The germline V gene has CDR1 SGHKS and CDR2 YYEKEE (reference sequence). Trimming removed 3 bases at V and 11 bases at J, with 15 bases between. The CDR3 totals 12 residues. CDR3 nucleotides: TGTGCCAGCAGCTGGGATTTCACAAAGGAGTACTTC. Translated, it gives CASSWDFTKEYF.

The chain carries TRBV27 and TRBJ1-1; possible D gene TRBD1, 5 bases. CDR1 and CDR2 from the germline V gene are MNHEY and SMNVEV (reference sequence). V lost 3 bases, J lost 0 bases, and 5 bases lay in between. The CDR3 extends over 13 amino acids. The CDR3 DNA reads as TGTGCCAGCAGTTTCAGGGTGAACACTGAAGCTTTCTTT. This translates into CASSFRVNTEAFF.

In DNA form, the CDR3 reads TGTGCCAGCAGCCAAGACGGAATCGCGGGACCCACCGGGGAGCTGTTTTTT. Translating it yields CASSQDGIAGPTGELFF. The V gene is TRBV4-2, the J gene TRBJ2-2, with D possibly TRBD2 on 6 matching bases. Trimming cost V 0 bases and J 4 bases, with 15 bases left between them. CDR3 size: 17 residues. Per the germline V gene, CDR1 is LGHNA and CDR2 is YNFKEQ.

The chain is built from TRBV19 and TRBJ2-5; D could derive from TRBD1 or TRBD2 (5 bases each). The end of the DNA is better explained by TRBJ2-7, so the J call may be wrong. This CDR3 is built from 13 residues. Germline V lookup: CDR1 LNHDA, CDR2 SQIVND (reference sequence). CDR3 residues: CASSRDGYYEQYF. CDR3 sequence (DNA): TGTGCCTCTTCCCGGGACGGATACTACGAGCAGTACTTC.

This chain links TRBV6-4 with TRBJ1-1; D is unresolved. The CDR3 runs 13 residues. Germline V gene data show CDR1 as MRHNA and CDR2 as SNTAGT. The ends were cut back, 4 bases at V and 0 bases at J, with 6 bases in the middle. In DNA, the CDR3 is TGTGCCAGCAGTGTCAGCGTGAACACTGAAGCTTTCTTT. Amino acid sequence: CASSVSVNTEAFF.

This chain uses TRBV18 with TRBJ1-1; 10 bases agree with TRBD1. The CDR3 is 17 residues long. J was trimmed by 7 bases and V by 3 bases; bases with no gene match: 14. Per the germline V gene, CDR1 is KGHSH and CDR2 is LQKENI. CDR3 sequence (DNA): TGTGCCAGCTCACCGCGAAGGTTGGGACAGGGGAGTGGTGAAGCTTTCTTT. Its protein product is CASSPRRLGQGSGEAFF.

The chain joins TRBV7-5 to TRBJ2-7; the table's D call, TRBD1, has no DNA check behind it. TRBV7-5 is recorded as a pseudogene. CDR3 length: 14 residues. CDR3 nucleotide sequence: TGTGTCAGGTTACGGGACAGGGTAATGTACGAGCAGTACTTC. Translating it yields CVRLRDRVMYEQYF.

The rearrangement joins TRBV7-2 to TRBJ2-5; tentatively, D is TRBD2 (5 bases). CDR3 length: 15 residues. V was clipped by 2 bases and J by 9 bases, with 19 bases between them. Per germline, CDR1 SGHTA and CDR2 FQGNSA. The CDR3 reads CASSLRPAATQAQYF. The CDR3 bases are TGTGCCAGCAGCTTACGGCCAGCGGCGACTCAGGCCCAGTACTTC.

The rearrangement joins TRBV5-5 to TRBJ1-2; 11 bases agree with TRBD1. In germline, CDR1 is SGHKS, CDR2 YYEKEE (reference sequence). V lost 0 bases, J lost 5 bases, and 6 bases stayed unmatched. CDR3 size: 16 residues. CDR3 region: CASSLAPGQGGYGYTF. CDR3 coding DNA: TGTGCCAGCAGCTTGGCTCCGGGACAGGGGGGTTATGGCTACACCTTC.

The sample holds one count of this clone. The rearrangement links TRBV11-2 to TRBJ2-3; D not resolved. CDR1 and CDR2 (germline): SGHAT, FQNNGV. Trimming cost V 2 bases and J 2 bases, with 11 bases left between them. The CDR3 is 15 residues long. The CDR3 nucleotides read TGTGCCAGCAGCTTATGGTCTGGAGACACAGATACGCAGTATTTT. Protein product: CASSLWSGDTDTQYF.

The chain links TRBV6-4 to TRBJ2-7, with D perhaps being TRBD1 or TRBD2 (5 bases each). The CDR3 runs to 14 residues. The germline V gene encodes CDR1 MRHNA and CDR2 SNTAGT. Trimming pared 9 bases from V and 2 bases from J, leaving 17 bases between. The CDR3 nucleotides are TGTGCCAGAACCGGGACCTCCGGCGCCTACGAGCAGTACTTC. Protein sequence: CARTGTSGAYEQYF.

The chain has TRBV7-2 and TRBJ2-7; D is undetermined. Germline-derived CDR1 and CDR2 are SGHTA and FQGNSA. The CDR3 extends over 12 amino acids. Trimming stripped 4 bases from V and 3 bases from J, with 7 bases between. CDR3 in DNA: TGTGCCAGCAGCTATCAGCTCTACGAGCAGTACTTC. As protein: CASSYQLYEQYF.

This chain links TRBV10-3 with TRBJ1-2; 7 nucleotides line up with TRBD1. Looked up from germline, CDR1 is ENHRY and CDR2 is SYGVKD. The CDR3 extends over 14 amino acids. The V gene end was trimmed by 6 bases and the J gene end by 0 bases; junction bases not matched to a gene: 4. The CDR3 is CAIREGAPNYGYTF. CDR3 DNA: TGTGCCATCAGGGAGGGGGCACCTAACTATGGCTACACCTTC.

The chain recombines TRBV28 with TRBJ1-4, with TRBD1 identical over 10 bases. Germline lookup yields CDR1 MDHEN and CDR2 SYDVKM. The CDR3 loop spans 14 amino acids. Losses at the gene ends were 6 bases for V and 6 bases for J; bases not matched to a gene: 4. In DNA, the CDR3 is TGTGCCAGCAGGCCGGGACAGGGGTATGAAAAACTGTTTTTT. Its protein is CASRPGQGYEKLFF. The variable domain in full, completed from reference TRBV28 and TRBJ1-4, reads DVKVTQSSRYLVKRTGEKVFLECVQDMDHENMFWYRQDPGLGLRLIYFSYDVKMKEKGDIPEGYSVSREKKERFSLILESASTNQTSMYLCASRPGQGYEKLFFGSGTQLSVL.

The chain joins TRBV29-1 to TRBJ1-2; 7 bases align to TRBD1. The CDR3 contains 14 residues. Trimming at V came to 4 bases and at J to 2 bases, leaving 7 bases not matched to a gene. Germline CDR1 SQVTM, CDR2 ANQGSEA. The CDR3 spells CSVGLGQNNYGYTF. For the CDR3, the DNA is TGCAGCGTTGGACTGGGACAGAACAACTATGGCTACACCTTC. Based on the CDR3 plus reference TRBV29-1 and TRBJ1-2, the full variable domain is SAVISQKPSRDICQRGTSLTIQCQVDSQVTMMFWYRQQPGQSLTLIATANQGSEATYESGFVIDKFPISRPNLTFSTLTVSNMSPEDSSIYLCSVGLGQNNYGYTFGSGTRLTVV.